The entry below gives a single TCR beta chain sequence along with its context. V dropped 5 bases and J dropped 2; count of bases not matched to a gene: 10. The CDR3 totals 17 residues. Germline assignment: CDR1 SGHRS and CDR2 YFSETQ. The data belong to a study of control samples from healthy donors and cancer patients. Only in-frame clones appear in the TCRdb table, and some are missing; sequencing was by immunoSEQ multiplex PCR. The data show about 200,000 clones, about nine tenths seen once. The clonotype was recovered from a man younger than 45 in good health. The sequenced material came from blood. This sequence joins TRBV5-1 and TRBJ1-1; 12 bases are a match to TRBD1. The CDR3 DNA follows: TGCGCCAGCAGTCCGGCCGGGACAGGGGGCTTTAACACTGAAGCTTTCTTT. The encoded protein is CASSPAGTGGFNTEAFF.